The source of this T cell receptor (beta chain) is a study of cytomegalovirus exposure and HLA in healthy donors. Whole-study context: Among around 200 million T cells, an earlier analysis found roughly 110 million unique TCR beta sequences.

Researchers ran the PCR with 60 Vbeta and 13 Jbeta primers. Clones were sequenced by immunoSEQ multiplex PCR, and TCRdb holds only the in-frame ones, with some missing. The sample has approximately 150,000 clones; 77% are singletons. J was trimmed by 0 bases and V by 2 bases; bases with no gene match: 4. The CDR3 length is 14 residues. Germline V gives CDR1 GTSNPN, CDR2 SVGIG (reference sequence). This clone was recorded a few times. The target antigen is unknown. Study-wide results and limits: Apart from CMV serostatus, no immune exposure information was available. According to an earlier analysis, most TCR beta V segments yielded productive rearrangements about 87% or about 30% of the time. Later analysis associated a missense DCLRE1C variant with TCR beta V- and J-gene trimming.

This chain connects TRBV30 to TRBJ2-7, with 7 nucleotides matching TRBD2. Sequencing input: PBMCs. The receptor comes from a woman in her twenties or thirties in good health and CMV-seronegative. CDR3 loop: CAWSLSSGSYEQYF. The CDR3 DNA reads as TGTGCCTGGAGTCTGTCTAGCGGCTCCTACGAGCAGTACTTC.